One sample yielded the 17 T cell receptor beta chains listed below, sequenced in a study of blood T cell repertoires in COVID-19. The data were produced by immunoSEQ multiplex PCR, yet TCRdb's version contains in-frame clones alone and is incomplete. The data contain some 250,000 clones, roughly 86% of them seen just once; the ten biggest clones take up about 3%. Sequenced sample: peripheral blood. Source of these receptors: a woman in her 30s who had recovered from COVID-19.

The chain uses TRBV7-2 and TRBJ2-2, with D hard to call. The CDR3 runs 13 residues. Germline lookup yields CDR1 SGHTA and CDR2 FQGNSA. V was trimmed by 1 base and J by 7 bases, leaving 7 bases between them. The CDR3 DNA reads TGTGCCAGCAGCTTAGAAGCAATCGGGGAGCTGTTTTTT. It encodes CASSLEAIGELFF.

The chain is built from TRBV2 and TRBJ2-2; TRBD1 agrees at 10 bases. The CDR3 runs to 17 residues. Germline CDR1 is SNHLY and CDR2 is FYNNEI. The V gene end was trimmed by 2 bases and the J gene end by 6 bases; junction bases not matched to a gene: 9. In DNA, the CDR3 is TGTGCCAGCAGTGAAAGTTTGGGACAGGGGCGGTCCGGGGAGCTGTTTTTT. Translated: CASSESLGQGRSGELFF.

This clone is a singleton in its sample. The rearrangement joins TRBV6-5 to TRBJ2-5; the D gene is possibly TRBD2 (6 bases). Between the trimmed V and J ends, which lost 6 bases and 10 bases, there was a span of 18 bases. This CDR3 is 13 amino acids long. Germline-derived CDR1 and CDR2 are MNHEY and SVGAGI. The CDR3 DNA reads TGTGCCAGCAGCCGGCTGGTAGGGGAGGTCCAGTACTTC. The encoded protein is CASSRLVGEVQYF.

CDR3 region: CASSLDRAGYTF. CDR3 nucleotide sequence: TGCGCCAGCAGCTTGGACAGGGCTGGCTACACCTTC. The chain couples TRBV5-1 to TRBJ1-2, with D perhaps matching TRBD1 (6 bases). This CDR3 has 12 residues. The V end lost 0 bases, the J end lost 7 bases, and 7 bases lay between the germline ends. CDR1 and CDR2 from the germline V gene are SGHRS and YFSETQ.

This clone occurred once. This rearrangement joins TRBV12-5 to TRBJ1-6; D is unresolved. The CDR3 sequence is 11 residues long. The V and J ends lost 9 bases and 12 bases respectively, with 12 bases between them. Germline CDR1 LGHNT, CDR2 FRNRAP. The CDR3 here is CARSLAGPLHF. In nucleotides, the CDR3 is TGTGCTAGGAGCCTGGCGGGACCCCTCCACTTT. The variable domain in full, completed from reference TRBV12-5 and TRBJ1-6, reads DARVTQTPRHKVTEMGQEVTMRCQPILGHNTVFWYRQTMMQGLELLAYFRNRAPLDDSGMPKDRFSAEMPDATLATLKIQPSEPRDSAVYFCARSLAGPLHFGNGTRLTVT.

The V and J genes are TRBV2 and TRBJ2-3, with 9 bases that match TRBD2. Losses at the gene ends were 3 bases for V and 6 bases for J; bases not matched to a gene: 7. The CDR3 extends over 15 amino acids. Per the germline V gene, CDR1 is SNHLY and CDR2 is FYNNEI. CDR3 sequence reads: CASSDIAGGVDTQYF. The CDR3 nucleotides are TGTGCCAGCAGTGATATCGCGGGGGGGGTTGATACGCAGTATTTT.

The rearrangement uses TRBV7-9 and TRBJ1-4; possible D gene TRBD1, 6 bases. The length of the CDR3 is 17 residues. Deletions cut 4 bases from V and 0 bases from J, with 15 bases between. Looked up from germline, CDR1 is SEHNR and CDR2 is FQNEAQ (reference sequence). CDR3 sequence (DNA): TGTGCCAGCAGCTCTCTGGGGGCGGGAGCAACTAATGAAAAACTGTTTTTT. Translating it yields CASSSLGAGATNEKLFF.

The CDR3 DNA follows: TGTGCCATCAGTGAGTCGGGAGGGAACACTGAAGCTTTCTTT. Amino acids: CAISESGGNTEAFF. V is TRBV10-3 and J is TRBJ1-1; D call uncertain. This CDR3 comprises 14 residues. The germline V gene encodes CDR1 ENHRY and CDR2 SYGVKD. The V end was cut by 0 bases, the J end by 1 base, with 6 bases between.

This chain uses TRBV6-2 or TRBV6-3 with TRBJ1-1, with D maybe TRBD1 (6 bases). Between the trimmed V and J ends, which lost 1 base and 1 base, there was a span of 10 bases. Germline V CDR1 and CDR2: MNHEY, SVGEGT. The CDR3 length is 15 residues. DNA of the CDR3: TGTGCCAGCAGTTACTACGGACAGCGGAACACTGAAGCTTTCTTT. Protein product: CASSYYGQRNTEAFF.

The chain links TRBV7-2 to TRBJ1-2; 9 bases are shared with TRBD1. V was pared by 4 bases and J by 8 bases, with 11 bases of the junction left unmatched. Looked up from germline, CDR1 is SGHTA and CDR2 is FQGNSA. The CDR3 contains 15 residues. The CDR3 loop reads CASSSGGTGSRGYTF. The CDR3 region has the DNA TGTGCCAGCAGCTCCGGCGGGACAGGGTCGAGGGGCTACACCTTC.

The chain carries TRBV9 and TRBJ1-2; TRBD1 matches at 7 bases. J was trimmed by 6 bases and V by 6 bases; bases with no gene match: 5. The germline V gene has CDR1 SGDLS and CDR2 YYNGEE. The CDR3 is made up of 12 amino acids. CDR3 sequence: CASKGAGDGYTF. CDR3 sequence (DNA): TGTGCCAGCAAGGGGGCAGGGGATGGCTACACCTTC.

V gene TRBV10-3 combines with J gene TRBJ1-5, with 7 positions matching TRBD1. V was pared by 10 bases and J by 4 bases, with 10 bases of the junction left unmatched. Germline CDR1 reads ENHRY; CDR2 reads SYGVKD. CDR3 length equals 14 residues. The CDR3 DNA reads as TGTGCCACCTCCCCGGGACAGAGAAATCAGCCCCAGCATTTT. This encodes CATSPGQRNQPQHF.

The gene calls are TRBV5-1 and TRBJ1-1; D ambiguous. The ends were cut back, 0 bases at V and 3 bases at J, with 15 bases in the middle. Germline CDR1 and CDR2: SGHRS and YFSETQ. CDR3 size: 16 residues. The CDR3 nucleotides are TGCGCCAGCAGCTTGGAGCGTGGGGAGGTGCACACTGAAGCTTTCTTT. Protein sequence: CASSLERGEVHTEAFF.

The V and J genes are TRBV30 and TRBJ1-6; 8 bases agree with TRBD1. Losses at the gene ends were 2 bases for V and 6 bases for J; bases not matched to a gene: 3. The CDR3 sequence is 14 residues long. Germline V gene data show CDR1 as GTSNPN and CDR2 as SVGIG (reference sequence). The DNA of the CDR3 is TGTGCCTGGAGTACCGGGACAGGTAATTCACCCCTCCACTTT. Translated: CAWSTGTGNSPLHF.

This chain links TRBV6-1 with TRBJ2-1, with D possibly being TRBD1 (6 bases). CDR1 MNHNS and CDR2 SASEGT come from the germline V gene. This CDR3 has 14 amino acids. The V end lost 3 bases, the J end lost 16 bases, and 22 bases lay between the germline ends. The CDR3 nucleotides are TGTGCCAGCAGTGATACCAGGGGATACCTATTAGCCTTCTTC. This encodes CASSDTRGYLLAFF.

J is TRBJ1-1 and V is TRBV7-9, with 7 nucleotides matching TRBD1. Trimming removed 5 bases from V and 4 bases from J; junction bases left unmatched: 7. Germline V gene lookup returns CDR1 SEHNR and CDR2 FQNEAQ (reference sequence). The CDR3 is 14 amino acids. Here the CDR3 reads CASSPTGQSTEAFF. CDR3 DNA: TGTGCCAGCAGCCCGACAGGGCAAAGCACTGAAGCTTTCTTT.

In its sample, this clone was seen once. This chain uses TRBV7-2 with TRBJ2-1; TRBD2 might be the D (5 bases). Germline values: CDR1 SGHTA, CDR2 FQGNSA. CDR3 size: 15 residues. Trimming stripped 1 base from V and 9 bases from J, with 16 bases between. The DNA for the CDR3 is TGTGCCAGCAGCTTAGGTCCGGGGTCCAGGCCTGAGCAGTTCTTC. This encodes CASSLGPGSRPEQFF.